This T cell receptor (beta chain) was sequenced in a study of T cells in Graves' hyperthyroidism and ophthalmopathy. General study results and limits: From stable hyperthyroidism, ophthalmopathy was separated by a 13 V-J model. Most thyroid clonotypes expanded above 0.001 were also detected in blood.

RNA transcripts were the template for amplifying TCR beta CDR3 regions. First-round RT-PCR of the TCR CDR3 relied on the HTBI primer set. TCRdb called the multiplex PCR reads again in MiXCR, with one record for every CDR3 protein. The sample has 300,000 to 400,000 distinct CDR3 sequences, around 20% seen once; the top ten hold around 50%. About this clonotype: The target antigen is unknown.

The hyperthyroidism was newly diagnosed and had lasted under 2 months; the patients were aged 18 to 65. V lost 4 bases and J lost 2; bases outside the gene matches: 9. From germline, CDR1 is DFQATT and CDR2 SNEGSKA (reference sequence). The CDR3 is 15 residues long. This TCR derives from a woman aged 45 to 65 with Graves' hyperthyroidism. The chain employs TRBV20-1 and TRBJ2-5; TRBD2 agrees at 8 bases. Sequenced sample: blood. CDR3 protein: CSANSREAIQETQYF. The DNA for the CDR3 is TGCAGTGCTAATTCGCGGGAGGCAATACAAGAGACCCAGTACTTC.